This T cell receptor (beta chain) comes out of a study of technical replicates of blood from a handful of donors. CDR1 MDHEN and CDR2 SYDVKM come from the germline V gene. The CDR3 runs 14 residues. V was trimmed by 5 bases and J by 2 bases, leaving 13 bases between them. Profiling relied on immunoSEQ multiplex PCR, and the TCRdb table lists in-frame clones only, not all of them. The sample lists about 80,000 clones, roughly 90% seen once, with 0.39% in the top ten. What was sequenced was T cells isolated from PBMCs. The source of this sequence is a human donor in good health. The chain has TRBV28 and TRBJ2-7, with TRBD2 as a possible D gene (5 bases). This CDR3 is CASSRGLGTYEQYF. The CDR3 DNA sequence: TGTGCCAGCAGTCGCGGACTGGGAACCTACGAGCAGTACTTC.